This TCR beta chain was documented in a study of blood T cells in healthy people across ages. The CDR3 extends over 14 amino acids. The germline V gene has CDR1 LGHNA and CDR2 YSLEER. The V gene lost 4 bases and the J gene lost 0 bases, with 9 bases spanning the gap. With a J-beta primer mix and a sample-barcoded 5' primer, a second PCR ran about 7 to 12 cycles. TCRdb redid the calling of the 5' RACE reads with MiXCR, one entry per CDR3 protein. The sample shows 780,000 or so distinct CDR3 sequences, around three fifths of them seen only once. This clonotype was counted between two and nine times. The rearrangement uses TRBV4-3 and TRBJ1-2; D remains ambiguous. Sequencing input: blood. The source is a man aged 40-50 years in good health. DNA for the CDR3: TGCGCCAGCAGCCCGACTTCGACTAACTATGGCTACACCTTC. Its translation: CASSPTSTNYGYTF.